Below are 9 T cell receptor beta chains sequenced from a single sample in a study of blood T cell repertoires in COVID-19 (dated by TCRdb to the early 2020s). Receptor amplification or capture employed the immunoSEQ multiplex PCR assay. As stored in TCRdb, this immuneACCESS dataset retains in-frame rearrangements with V and J assigned. A fraction of the clones does not appear; measured against another copy, unresolved V genes explain less than half of the discrepancy, and the remainder lacks a known reason. In this sample the table shows 110,000 to 150,000 clones, about 90% of which occur a single time. Approximately 11% of the sample goes to the ten largest clones. Input material: peripheral blood. The receptors stem from a woman older than 75 with acute or convalescent COVID-19.

As to this clone: A junction end diverges from the germline sequence, so it may reflect a read error. The chain uses TRBV7-9 and TRBJ1-1, with a weak D call TRBD1 (5 bases). CDR3 size: 13 residues. From germline, CDR1 is SEHNR and CDR2 FQNEAQ (reference sequence). In DNA, the CDR3 is TGTGCCAGCAGTTTAGACAGAATACGTGAAGCTTTCTTT. Translating it yields CASSLDRIREAFF.

The rearrangement uses TRBV19 and TRBJ1-3; 7 nucleotides align to TRBD1. Germline CDR1 and CDR2: LNHDA and SQIVND (reference sequence). CDR3 size: 16 residues. Trimming cost V 5 bases and J 4 bases; bases outside gene matches: 11. CDR3 bases: TGTGCCAGTAGTCCCCGAAAGGGGGCCGGGGGAAACACCATATATTTT. Amino acid sequence: CASSPRKGAGGNTIYF.

The J gene is TRBJ2-7, the V gene TRBV2; TRBD1 agrees at 9 bases. CDR1 is SNHLY, CDR2 FYNNEI, per germline. The length of the CDR3 is 15 residues. V was pared by 5 bases and J by 7 bases, with 12 bases of the junction left unmatched. CDR3 DNA: TGTGCCAGCAGTCGCTCCGGGACAGGGTTGGGAGAGCAGTACTTC. Residues: CASSRSGTGLGEQYF.

This chain joins TRBV6-5 and TRBJ2-2; 8 nucleotides line up with TRBD1. Germline V gene lookup returns CDR1 MNHEY and CDR2 SVGAGI. This CDR3 has 14 residues. After removal of 7 bases from V and 1 base from J, the junction contained 2 bases not matched to a gene. The CDR3: CASTTGGNTGELFF. The CDR3, as DNA: TGTGCCAGCACCACAGGGGGGAACACCGGGGAGCTGTTTTTT.

V usage is TRBV5-1 and J usage is TRBJ2-2; the match to TRBD2 covers 10 bases. The CDR3 sequence is 14 residues long. Germline V lookup: CDR1 SGHRS, CDR2 YFSETQ. The V segment lost 4 bases and the J segment 6 bases; nucleotides outside the gene matches: 3. In DNA form, the CDR3 reads TGCGCCAGCAGCCAACTAGCGGGGTCCGGGGAGCTGTTTTTT. It specifies CASSQLAGSGELFF.

The CDR3 DNA follows: TGTGCCAGCTCCCGACAGGGTGGTGGAAACACCATATATTTT. It encodes CASSRQGGGNTIYF. This sequence joins TRBV28 and TRBJ1-3; TRBD1 agrees at 7 bases. Germline CDR1 MDHEN, CDR2 SYDVKM. V lost 8 bases, J lost 3 bases, and 7 bases stayed unmatched. The CDR3 sequence is 14 residues long. The whole variable domain, filled in from reference TRBV28 and TRBJ1-3, reads DVKVTQSSRYLVKRTGEKVFLECVQDMDHENMFWYRQDPGLGLRLIYFSYDVKMKEKGDIPEGYSVSREKKERFSLILESASTNQTSMYLCASSRQGGGNTIYFGEGSWLTVV.

The table lists this clone with a count of one. V gene TRBV18 combines with J gene TRBJ2-7; D gene ambiguous. Germline lookup yields CDR1 KGHSH and CDR2 LQKENI. The CDR3 totals 13 residues. Trimming removed 2 bases from V and 3 bases from J, with 8 bases in between. The chain's CDR3 is CASSPGQIYEQYF. CDR3 in DNA: TGTGCCAGCTCACCAGGGCAGATCTACGAGCAGTACTTC.

The chain couples TRBV5-4 to TRBJ1-2, with 9 positions matching TRBD1. V lost 3 bases and J lost 8; bases outside the gene matches: 17. CDR1 SGHNT and CDR2 YYREEE come from the germline V gene (reference sequence). The CDR3 is made up of 17 amino acids. The CDR3: CASSSDPSPDRGRGYTF. The CDR3 DNA reads TGTGCCAGCAGCTCCGACCCCAGCCCAGACAGGGGGAGAGGCTACACCTTC.

A single count supports this clone. This chain uses TRBV5-1 with TRBJ2-2, with a possible D match to TRBD2 (6 bases). Per the germline V gene, CDR1 is SGHRS and CDR2 is YFSETQ. CDR3 length: 15 amino acids. V shed 0 bases and J shed 6 bases, with 12 bases lying between them. This chain's CDR3 is CASSLDRGLPGELFF. Written as DNA, the CDR3 is TGCGCCAGCAGCTTGGACCGGGGGTTGCCCGGGGAGCTGTTTTTT.